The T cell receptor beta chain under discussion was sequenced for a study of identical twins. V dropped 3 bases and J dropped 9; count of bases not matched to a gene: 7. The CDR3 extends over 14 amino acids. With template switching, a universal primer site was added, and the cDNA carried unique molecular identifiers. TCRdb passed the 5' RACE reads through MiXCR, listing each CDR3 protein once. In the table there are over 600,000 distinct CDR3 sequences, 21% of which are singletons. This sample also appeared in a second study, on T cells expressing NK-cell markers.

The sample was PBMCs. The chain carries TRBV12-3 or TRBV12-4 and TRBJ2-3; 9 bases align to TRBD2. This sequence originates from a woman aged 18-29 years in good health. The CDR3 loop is CASSLGLARPTQYF. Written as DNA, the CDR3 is TGTGCCAGCAGTTTGGGACTAGCTAGGCCCACGCAGTATTTT.